These 3 T cell receptor beta chains share one sample of origin, sequenced in a study of blood T cell repertoires in COVID-19. Some clones are missing from TCRdb's copy, which holds only in-frame ones; the method was immunoSEQ multiplex PCR. Here the sample spans tens of thousands of clones, about 80% being singletons. The specimen was peripheral blood. The receptors were gathered from a man aged 60 to 69 with active or convalescent COVID-19.

This clone was seen a handful of times. This chain uses TRBV5-1 with TRBJ1-5; D call uncertain. The CDR3 consists of 13 residues. Germline V gene lookup returns CDR1 SGHRS and CDR2 YFSETQ. Trimming shortened V by 0 bases and J by 5 bases, and 6 bases separated the two germline ends. This CDR3 is CASSLDGDQPQHF. The CDR3 DNA sequence: TGCGCCAGCAGCTTGGACGGAGATCAGCCCCAGCATTTT.

The table lists this clone with a count of one. The V and J genes are TRBV27 and TRBJ2-3; D perhaps matches TRBD2 (7 bases). V lost 3 bases, J lost 4 bases, and 11 bases lay in between. The CDR3 runs to 14 residues. From germline, CDR1 is MNHEY and CDR2 SMNVEV (reference sequence). CDR3 amino acids: CASSLGGASDTQYF. In DNA form, the CDR3 reads TGTGCCAGCAGTTTGGGGGGGGCTTCAGATACGCAGTATTTT.

The gene calls are TRBV29-1 and TRBJ1-1; the D is unclear. CDR1 is SQVTM and CDR2 is ANQGSEA in the germline V gene. V shed 5 bases and J shed 5 bases, with 6 bases lying between them. CDR3 length: 10 residues. This CDR3 reads CSVQITEAFF. The DNA of the CDR3 is TGCAGCGTTCAGATAACTGAAGCTTTCTTT.